Listed below are T cell receptor beta chains from one sample, sequenced in a study of blood T cell repertoires in COVID-19. Some clones are missing from TCRdb's copy, which holds only in-frame ones; the method was immunoSEQ multiplex PCR. The table shows under 300,000 clones, with about four fifths occurring only once. Material: peripheral blood. The receptors come from a man aged 50 to 60 with acute or convalescent COVID-19. Each CDR3 is given with its conserved first and last residue. Fields, in order: V gene, J gene, D gene, clone size, CDR3 DNA, CDR3 protein. D genes are given only for firm matches. Not every row has a clone size; where given, it reads once, few, many or a size class.

>TRBV2|TRBJ2-5|TRBD1|once
TGTGCCAGCAGTTCCCTCCTGGGACAGGTTGAAGAGACCCAGTACTTC
CASSSLLGQVEETQYF
>TRBV28|TRBJ2-7|NA|NA
TGTGCCAGCATCGCCCTTGGGGGGTCCTACGAGCAGTACTTC
CASIALGGSYEQYF
>TRBV11-2|TRBJ2-3|NA|few
TGTGCCAGCAGCCCTTCACTAGGCGGCACAGATACGCAGTATTTT
CASSPSLGGTDTQYF
>TRBV5-5|TRBJ1-3|NA|NA
TGTGCCAGCAGCGCCGCCCCAGGGGACTCTGGAAACACCATATATTTT
CASSAAPGDSGNTIYF
>TRBV9|TRBJ2-7|TRBD2|NA
TGTGCCAGCAGCACCAGCGGGAGCTTTGGCTACGAGCAGTACTTC
CASSTSGSFGYEQYF
>TRBV28|TRBJ2-1|TRBD2|NA
TGTGCCAGCAGGTCACTAGCGGCTTACAATGAGCAGTTCTTC
CASRSLAAYNEQFF
>TRBV5-4|TRBJ2-3|TRBD2|once
TGTGCCAGCAGCTTGTCCGGCGGGGGGGCAACAGATACGCAGTATTTT
CASSLSGGGATDTQYF
>TRBV11-3|TRBJ2-1|NA|NA
TGTGCCAGCAGCTTACGCAGGGGCGGTGGCGATGAGCAGTTCTTC
CASSLRRGGGDEQFF
>TRBV9|TRBJ2-2|NA|NA
TGTGCCAGCAGCGTAGGTCGTGACACGAACACCGGGGAGCTGTTTTTT
CASSVGRDTNTGELFF
>TRBV5-5|TRBJ1-1|NA|NA
TGTGCCAGCAGCCTAGGTAGTGGCACTGAAGCTTTCTTT
CASSLGSGTEAFF
>TRBV3-1/TRBV3-2|TRBJ2-7|NA|NA
TGTGCCAGCAGCCACGGGAGCGAGCAGTACTTC
CASSHGSEQYF
>TRBV6-5|TRBJ1-5|NA|NA
TGTGCCAGCAGTCAGACAGGCAGAAATCAGCCCCAGCATTTT
CASSQTGRNQPQHF
>TRBV7-3|TRBJ1-1|NA|NA
TGTGCCAGCAGCCCAGTCGGGTGGGACACTGAAGCTTTCTTT
CASSPVGWDTEAFF
>TRBV27|TRBJ1-6|NA|once
TGTGCCAGCAGTTGGGGCAGGGTATCCAATTCACCCCTCCACTTT
CASSWGRVSNSPLHF
>TRBV9|TRBJ2-1|NA|once
TGTGCCAGCAGCGCTGAGGCGGACTACAATGAGCAGTTCTTC
CASSAEADYNEQFF
>TRBV24-1|TRBJ1-3|NA|NA
TGTGCCACCAGCCGACATCACACCCCATCCTCTGGAAACACCATATATTTT
CATSRHHTPSSGNTIYF
>TRBV5-1|TRBJ1-2|NA|NA
TGCGCCAGCAGCTCCACAGGGTGGGATAGCTATGGCTACACCTTC
CASSSTGWDSYGYTF
>TRBV10-2|TRBJ1-6|NA|NA
TGCGCCAGCAGTGACCAATCGAGCTCCTATAATTCACCCCTCCACTTT
CASSDQSSSYNSPLHF
>TRBV10-1|TRBJ2-2|TRBD2|NA
TGCGCCAGCAGCCGACTAGCGGGGGGCACCGGGGAGCTGTTTTTT
CASSRLAGGTGELFF
>TRBV30|TRBJ1-2|NA|NA
TGTGCCTGGAGTGTACAATACGGCTACACCTTC
CAWSVQYGYTF
>TRBV7-8|TRBJ2-5|TRBD1|NA
TGTGCCAGCATCCAGGGGGCTCGTTTTGAGACCCAGTACTTC
CASIQGARFETQYF
>TRBV6-5|TRBJ1-4|NA|NA
TGTGCCAGCAGTTTGGGGGGGGGTGAAAAACTGTTTTTT
CASSLGGGEKLFF
>TRBV3-1/TRBV3-2|TRBJ2-7|TRBD2|NA
TGTGCCAGCAGAGGGACTAGCGGGAGTCTTTACGAGCAGTACTTC
CASRGTSGSLYEQYF
>TRBV2|TRBJ1-1|NA|NA
TGTGCCAGCTTGCAGGCGGGGACTGAAGCTTTCTTT
CASLQAGTEAFF